These T cell receptor beta chains were read from a single sample in a study of blood T cell repertoires in COVID-19. Using immunoSEQ multiplex PCR, the repertoire was profiled, and TCRdb retains in-frame clones only, with some absent. Among about 400,000 clones listed, 88% were seen once. The sequenced sample was PBMCs or T cells enriched from blood (not recorded which). The receptors here all came from a woman aged 35 to 49 with acute COVID-19. Both conserved end residues are trimmed from each CDR3.

12,TRBV2,TRBJ1-2,ASSENRVHYGYT
9,TRBV15,TRBJ2-3,ATSSQDTQY
14,TRBV4-1,TRBJ2-3,ASSQGTVMHTDTQY
12,TRBV30,TRBJ1-5,AWSVGRVNQPQH
18,TRBV15,TRBJ2-4,ATSRDRAENNPLAKNIQY
11,TRBV7-8,TRBJ1-6,ASSHRVGSPLH
13,TRBV11-2,TRBJ2-7,ASSLWGEGTYEQY
12,TRBV9,TRBJ2-1,ASSESGGVNEQF
11,TRBV6-5,TRBJ1-5,AKRQYSNQPQH
13,TRBV3-1/TRBV3-2,TRBJ2-3,ASSQFLSSTDTQY